Each of the 10 T cell receptor beta chains below was sequenced from the same sample in a study of T cell responses to AZD1222 COVID-19 vaccine (dated by TCRdb to about 2021). The sample's time point label is to be understood as: baseline before first vaccination. The library relied on the immunoSEQ multiplex PCR assay. In TCRdb, the immuneACCESS table is reduced to in-frame sequences with V and J assigned. These tables do not hold every clone; where another copy was compared, an unresolved V gene accounts for under half, and the others remain unexplained. Within this sample are 140,000 or so clones, with about 91% of them counted one time only. The biggest ten clones account for around 3.6% of the sample. The sample here was peripheral blood, taken on day 0 of AZD1222 vaccination. The receptors here all came from an adult in good health.

The chain uses TRBV11-3 and TRBJ2-1; D perhaps matches TRBD2 (6 bases). V lost 0 bases and J 9 bases, leaving 18 bases between the germline ends. The CDR3 is made up of 16 amino acids. CDR1 is SGHNT and CDR2 is YENEEA in the germline V gene. CDR3 sequence: CASSLDGSREWAEQFF. The CDR3 DNA follows: TGTGCCAGCAGCTTAGATGGGAGTCGGGAGTGGGCTGAGCAGTTCTTC.

V gene TRBV6-2 or TRBV6-3 combines with J gene TRBJ1-4; 10 positions agree with TRBD1. CDR1 and CDR2 from the germline V gene are MNHEY and SVGEGT. The CDR3 has 16 residues. Trimming took 4 bases from V and 1 from J; bases not matched to a gene: 3. The chain's CDR3 is CASSSRTGGTNEKLFF. The CDR3 DNA reads as TGTGCCAGCAGTTCCCGGACAGGGGGAACTAATGAAAAACTGTTTTTT.

V and J are TRBV29-1 and TRBJ2-2; 8 bases map to TRBD2. Germline CDR1 SQVTM, CDR2 ANQGSEA. This CDR3 region has 15 residues. V shed 7 bases and J 5 bases; nucleotides not matched to a gene: 12. This CDR3 reads CSARPAGAGTGELFF. The CDR3 nucleotides read TGCAGCGCTAGACCAGCGGGAGCGGGAACCGGGGAGCTGTTTTTT.

The chain couples TRBV5-1 to TRBJ1-2; 11 nucleotides align to TRBD1. V dropped 4 bases and J dropped 5; count of bases not matched to a gene: 7. There are 15 residues in the CDR3. From germline, CDR1 is SGHRS and CDR2 YFSETQ. CDR3 sequence (DNA): TGCGCCAGCAGCGGAATGGGACAGGGGGGATATGGCTACACCTTC. It encodes CASSGMGQGGYGYTF.

The J gene is TRBJ2-3, the V gene TRBV7-9; D could derive from TRBD1 or TRBD2 (5 bases each). The V gene lost 4 bases and the J gene lost 6 bases, with 11 bases spanning the gap. Germline V gene data show CDR1 as SEHNR and CDR2 as FQNEAQ (reference sequence). The CDR3 is 13 amino acids. The CDR3 protein is CASSSRGGDTQYF. CDR3 nucleotides: TGTGCCAGCAGCTCCCGGGGCGGCGATACGCAGTATTTT.

The chain couples TRBV9 to TRBJ1-5, with 7 bases identical to TRBD1. The germline gives CDR1 SGDLS, CDR2 YYNGEE. The CDR3 runs 15 residues. Unmatched junction bases numbered 9, after V lost 4 bases and J lost 5 bases. This chain's CDR3 is CASSPSPGGDQPQHF. The CDR3, as DNA: TGTGCCAGCAGCCCCAGCCCAGGGGGGGATCAGCCCCAGCATTTT.

The V call is TRBV14, the J call TRBJ2-5, with 12 positions matching TRBD2. The V segment lost 3 bases and the J segment 3 bases; nucleotides outside the gene matches: 2. Germline CDR1 is SGHDN and CDR2 is FVKESK. The length of the CDR3 is 15 residues. CDR3 bases: TGTGCCAGCAGCCAGAGGACTAGCGGGAAAGAGACCCAGTACTTC. Translation gives CASSQRTSGKETQYF.

This chain joins TRBV27 and TRBJ2-1, with D perhaps TRBD2 (6 bases). V was shortened by 6 bases and J by 0 bases, with 12 bases between the two germline ends. The germline V gene encodes CDR1 MNHEY and CDR2 SMNVEV (reference sequence). The CDR3 runs 15 residues. The CDR3 region has the DNA TGTGCCAGCAGGGGAGGATTTAGCTCCTACAATGAGCAGTTCTTC. It codes for CASRGGFSSYNEQFF.

The chain uses TRBV4-2 and TRBJ2-1, with TRBD1 matching 11 bases. With 3 bases clipped from V and 3 bases from J, the junction kept 1 base outside the gene matches. The CDR3 has 15 amino acids. The germline gives CDR1 LGHNA, CDR2 YNFKEQ. The CDR3 spells CASSQGQGDYNEQFF. The DNA of the CDR3 is TGTGCCAGCAGCCAGGGACAGGGGGACTACAATGAGCAGTTCTTC.

V gene TRBV2 combines with J gene TRBJ1-4, with no clear D. Trimming took off 6 bases at V and 8 bases at J, with 10 bases between the two ends. The CDR3 has 12 residues. Per the germline V gene, CDR1 is SNHLY and CDR2 is FYNNEI. The CDR3 protein is CASSRVYEKLFF. CDR3 coding DNA: TGTGCCAGCAGCCGCGTCTACGAAAAACTGTTTTTT.